This T cell receptor beta chain emerged from a study of blood T cells in healthy people across ages. There are 14 residues in the CDR3. Trimming cost V 6 bases and J 3 bases, with 15 bases left between them. In germline, CDR1 is SNHLY, CDR2 FYNNEI. Each donor gave 9 to 10 milliliters of peripheral blood. Combining a sample-barcoded 5' primer with a J-beta primer mix, a second PCR ran for about 7 to 11 cycles. TCRdb re-called the 5' RACE reads with MiXCR, one entry per CDR3 protein. The sample lists approximately 1,100,000 distinct CDR3 sequences; 45% were seen once. This clonotype was picked up many times.

This TCR derives from a woman in her sixties in good health. Sequencing was carried out using blood. This chain links TRBV2 with TRBJ2-7; D may match TRBD1 or TRBD2 (6 bases each). In DNA form, the CDR3 reads TGTGCCAGCAGATCGAGGGGGGCGGTCTACGAGCAGTACTTC. It codes for CASRSRGAVYEQYF.